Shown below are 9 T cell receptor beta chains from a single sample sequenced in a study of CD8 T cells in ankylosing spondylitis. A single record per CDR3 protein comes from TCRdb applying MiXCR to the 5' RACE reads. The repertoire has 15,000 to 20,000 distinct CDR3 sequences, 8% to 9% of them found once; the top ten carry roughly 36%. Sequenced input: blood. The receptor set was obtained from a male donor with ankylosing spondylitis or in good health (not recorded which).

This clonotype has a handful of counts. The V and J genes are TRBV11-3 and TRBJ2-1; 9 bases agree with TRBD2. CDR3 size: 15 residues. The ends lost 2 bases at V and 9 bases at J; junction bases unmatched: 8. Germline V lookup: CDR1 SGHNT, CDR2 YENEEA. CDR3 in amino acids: CASSLRSSGKSEQFF. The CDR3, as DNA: TGTGCCAGCAGCTTAAGGTCTAGCGGGAAAAGTGAGCAGTTCTTC.

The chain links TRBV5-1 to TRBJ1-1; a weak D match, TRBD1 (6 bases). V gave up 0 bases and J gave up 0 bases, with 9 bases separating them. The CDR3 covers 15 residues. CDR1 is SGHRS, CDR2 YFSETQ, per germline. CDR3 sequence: CASSLDGQMNTEAFF. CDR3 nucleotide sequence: TGCGCCAGCAGCTTGGACGGACAGATGAACACTGAAGCTTTCTTT.

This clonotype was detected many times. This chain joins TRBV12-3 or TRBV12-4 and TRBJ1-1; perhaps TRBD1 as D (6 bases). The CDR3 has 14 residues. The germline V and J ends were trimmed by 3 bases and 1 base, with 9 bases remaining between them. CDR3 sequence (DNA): TGTGCCAGCAGTTTGACAGGCAAGAACACTGAAGCTTTCTTT. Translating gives CASSLTGKNTEAFF.

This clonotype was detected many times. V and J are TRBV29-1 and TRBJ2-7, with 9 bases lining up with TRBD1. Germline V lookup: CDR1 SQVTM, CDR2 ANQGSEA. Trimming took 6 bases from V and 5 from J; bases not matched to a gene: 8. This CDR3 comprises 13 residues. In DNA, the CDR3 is TGCAGCGTAGGACAGGGGAAGGTGAACGAGCAGTACTTC. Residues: CSVGQGKVNEQYF.

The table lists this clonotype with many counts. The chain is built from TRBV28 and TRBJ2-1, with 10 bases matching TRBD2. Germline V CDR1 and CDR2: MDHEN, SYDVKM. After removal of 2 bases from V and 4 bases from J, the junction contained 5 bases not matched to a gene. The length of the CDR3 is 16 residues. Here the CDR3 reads CASSLISGGTYNEQFF. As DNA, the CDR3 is TGTGCCAGCAGTTTAATTAGCGGGGGGACGTACAATGAGCAGTTCTTC.

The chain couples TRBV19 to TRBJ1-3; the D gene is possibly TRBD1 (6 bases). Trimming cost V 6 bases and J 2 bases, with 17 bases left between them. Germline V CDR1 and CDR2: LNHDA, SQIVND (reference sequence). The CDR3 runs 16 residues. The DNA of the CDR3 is TGTGCCAGTAGCATGGGGGCCGCCGGCACTGGAAACACCATATATTTT. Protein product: CASSMGAAGTGNTIYF.

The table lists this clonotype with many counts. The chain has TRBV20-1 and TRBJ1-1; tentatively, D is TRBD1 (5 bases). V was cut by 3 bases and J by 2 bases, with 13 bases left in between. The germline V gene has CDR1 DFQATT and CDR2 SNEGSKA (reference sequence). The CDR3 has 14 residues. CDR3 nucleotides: TGCAGTGCTAGCTGGGGCAGAGTAAACACTGAAGCTTTCTTT. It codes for CSASWGRVNTEAFF.

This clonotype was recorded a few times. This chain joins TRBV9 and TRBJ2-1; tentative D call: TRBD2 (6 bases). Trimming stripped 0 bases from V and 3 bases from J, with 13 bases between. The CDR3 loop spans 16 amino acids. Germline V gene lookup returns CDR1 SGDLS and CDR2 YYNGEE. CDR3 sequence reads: CASSVVGSGFYNEQFF. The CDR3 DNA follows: TGTGCCAGCAGCGTAGTCGGGAGTGGCTTCTACAATGAGCAGTTCTTC.

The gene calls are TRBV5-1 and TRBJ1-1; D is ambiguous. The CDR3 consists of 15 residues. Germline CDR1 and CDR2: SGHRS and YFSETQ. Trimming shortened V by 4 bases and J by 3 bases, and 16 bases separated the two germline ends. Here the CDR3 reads CASSTLGARDTEAFF. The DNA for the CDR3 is TGCGCCAGCAGCACCCTAGGTGCGAGGGACACTGAAGCTTTCTTT.